This T cell receptor beta chain appears in the sequencing data of a study of regulatory T cells in long-lasting Graves disease. CDR1 is SGHTA, CDR2 FQGTGA, per germline. Trimming stripped 2 bases from V and 8 bases from J, with 10 bases between. The CDR3 covers 14 residues. Arm-PCR of CDR3 regions and iRepertoire HTBI primers were used to build TCR beta libraries. Original processing methods: Samples collectively showed approximately 62 TRBV and approximately 15 TRBJ segments. MiXCR, applied by TCRdb to the multiplex PCR reads, yields one record per CDR3 protein. The V and J calls reflect TCRdb's pipeline rather than the authors' work. Altogether 400,000 to 500,000 distinct CDR3 sequences are present, roughly 22% being singletons, with the ten largest covering about an eighth. Indicated time point: persistent/refractory GD, antithyroid drugs over 5 years with positive TRAb. Following extraction of RNA from PBMCs, that RNA was used to make the TCR library. It was an endocrinology department in Xi'an, China, that provided the patients.

The clonotype originates from a female donor with Graves disease. This material consisted of peripheral blood mononuclear cells (PBMCs), taken when the disease was refractory, from a patient treated with antithyroid drugs. The chain employs TRBV7-3 and TRBJ1-6, with D perhaps matching TRBD1 (6 bases). This CDR3 reads CASSLQGTDSPLHF. CDR3 DNA sequence: TGTGCCAGCAGCTTACAGGGGACGGATTCACCCCTCCACTTT. The full variable domain, in which reference TRBV7-3 and TRBJ1-6 provide the parts outside the CDR3, is GAGVSQTPSNKVTEKGKYVELRCDPISGHTALYWYRQSLGQGPEFLIYFQGTGAADDSGLPNDRFFAVRPEGSVSTLKIQRTERGDSAVYLCASSLQGTDSPLHFGNGTRLTVT.